This T cell receptor beta chain is from a study of T cell changes during pregnancy in multiple sclerosis. The V end was cut by 8 bases, the J end by 4 bases, with 17 bases between. This CDR3 comprises 14 residues. Per germline, CDR1 SNHLY and CDR2 FYNNEI. TCRdb's copy holds only in-frame clones and misses some; the assay was immunoSEQ multiplex PCR. In the table there are over 70,000 clones, 90% to 95% of which are singletons. The chain is built from TRBV2 and TRBJ2-5, with a tentative D call TRBD1 (6 bases). This TCR was sampled from a female donor with multiple sclerosis, enrolled in a pregnancy study. The specimen was peripheral blood, collected in the third trimester of pregnancy. Written as DNA, the CDR3 is TGTGCCAGCTCCGGACAGTCTCATGGAGAGACCCAGTACTTC. Translation gives CASSGQSHGETQYF.